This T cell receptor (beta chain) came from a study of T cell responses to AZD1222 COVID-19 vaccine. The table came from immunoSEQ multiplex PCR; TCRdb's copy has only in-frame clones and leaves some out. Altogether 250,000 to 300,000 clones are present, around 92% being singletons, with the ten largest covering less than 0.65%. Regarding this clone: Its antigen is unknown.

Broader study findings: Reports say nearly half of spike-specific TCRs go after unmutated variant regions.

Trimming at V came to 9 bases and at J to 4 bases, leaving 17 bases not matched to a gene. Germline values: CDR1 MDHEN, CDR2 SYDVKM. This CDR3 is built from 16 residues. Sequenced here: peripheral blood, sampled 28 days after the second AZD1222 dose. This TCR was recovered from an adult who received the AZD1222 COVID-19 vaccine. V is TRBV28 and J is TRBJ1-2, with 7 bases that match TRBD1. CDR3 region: CASESGGQGEVYGYTF. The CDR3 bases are TGTGCCAGTGAATCCGGGGGGCAGGGGGAAGTCTATGGCTACACCTTC.